This TCR beta chain was identified in a study of T cells after yellow fever vaccination. Broader study findings: Most clones from primary vaccination were detected again post-booster (roughly 96% CD4, about 85% CD8).

Germline V gene data show CDR1 as DFQATT and CDR2 as SNEGSKA (reference sequence). The trim removed 3 bases at V and 1 base at J, leaving 1 base unmatched. The CDR3 has 14 residues. One entry per CDR3 protein results from TCRdb running MiXCR on the 5' RACE reads. Among around 160,000 distinct CDR3 sequences listed, 6% to 7.5% were seen once. Many counts were recorded for this clonotype. Its matching antigen is unknown. The TCR comes from a man younger than 30 who received the YFV17D yellow fever vaccine. The genes are TRBV20-1 and TRBJ2-3; 10 bases are a match to TRBD2. Source: CD4+ T cells sorted from PBMCs, taken 4 to 5 days after the first yellow fever vaccination. The CDR3 nucleotides are TGCAGTGCTAGGCTAGCGGGGGGCACAGATACGCAGTATTTT. Its protein is CSARLAGGTDTQYF.